These 27 T cell receptor beta chains came from one sample sequenced in a study of vaccination and CD4 T cells after COVID-19. Once obtained from cultured CD4+ T cells, the DNA was sequenced using the Oncomine TCR Beta short-read assay. TCRdb recomputed calls from the PCR reads with MiXCR, one row per CDR3 protein. The data hold about 15,000 distinct CDR3 sequences, with approximately 31% observed a single time. Described treatment: roughly ten-day PBMC culture with coronavirus spike peptide pools or control peptides (ViraFEST assay). The antigens for these receptors are not known. The material sequenced was cultured CD4+ T cells from blood. The receptors here all came from a human donor with COVID-19.

This clonotype occurred a few times. This sequence joins TRBV6-4 and TRBJ2-1, with 9 nucleotides matching TRBD2. The germline V gene has CDR1 MRHNA and CDR2 SNTAGT. The CDR3 has 14 amino acids. V lost 5 bases to trimming and J lost 4 bases; unmatched junction nucleotides: 3. The CDR3 reads CASSTGLAYNEQFF. The CDR3 nucleotides are TGTGCCAGCAGTACGGGACTAGCTTACAATGAGCAGTTCTTC.

The rearrangement joins TRBV11-3 to TRBJ2-1; 9 positions agree with TRBD2. The CDR3 is made up of 13 amino acids. Germline CDR1 SGHNT, CDR2 YENEEA. Trimming removed 5 bases from V and 8 bases from J; junction bases left unmatched: 4. The CDR3 loop reads CASSGTSLHEQFF. CDR3 sequence (DNA): TGTGCCAGCAGCGGGACTAGCCTACATGAGCAGTTCTTC. The full variable domain, with the rest looked up from reference TRBV11-3 and TRBJ2-1, is EAGVVQSPRYKIIEKKQPVAFWCNPISGHNTLYWYLQNLGQGPELLIRYENEEAVDDSQLPKDRFSAERLKGVDSTLKIQPAELGDSAVYLCASSGTSLHEQFFGPGTRLTVL.

The chain couples TRBV20-1 to TRBJ2-2; D gene uncertain. The CDR3 extends over 15 amino acids. CDR1 is DFQATT, CDR2 SNEGSKA, per germline (reference sequence). V gave up 1 base and J gave up 7 bases, with 16 bases separating them. CDR3 sequence reads: CSARGLLNRNGELFF. The CDR3 region has the DNA TGCAGTGCTAGAGGGCTCCTCAATCGGAACGGGGAGCTGTTTTTT.

This clonotype has a handful of counts. This chain uses TRBV28 with TRBJ1-2, with D possibly TRBD1 on 6 matching bases. V lost 3 bases and J lost 8, with 22 bases in between. This CDR3 comprises 16 residues. Germline V gives CDR1 MDHEN, CDR2 SYDVKM. The DNA of the CDR3 is TGTGCCAGCAGTTTCAAGGCTCGGATCTGGGGGCAGGGCTACACCTTC. Its translation: CASSFKARIWGQGYTF.

This clonotype was observed a handful of times. The V call is TRBV2, the J call TRBJ1-5; 11 bases line up with TRBD1. With 5 bases clipped from V and 5 bases from J, the junction kept 8 bases outside the gene matches. The CDR3 totals 16 residues. Germline CDR1 reads SNHLY; CDR2 reads FYNNEI. The CDR3 spells CASSRTGGTRDQPQHF. Written as DNA, the CDR3 is TGTGCCAGCAGTCGGACAGGGGGCACGAGAGATCAGCCCCAGCATTTT.

By sample share, this clonotype is medium-sized. The chain is built from TRBV21-1 and TRBJ1-5. TRBV21-1 counts as a pseudogene. The CDR3 covers 11 residues. The CDR3 coding sequence is TGTGCCAGCAGCGAAGATCAGCCCCAGCATTTT. This translates into CASSEDQPQHF.

By share, this clonotype counts as medium-sized. The V and J genes are TRBV15 and TRBJ2-3; D is perhaps TRBD2 (7 bases). The CDR3 loop spans 16 amino acids. Deletions cut 3 bases from V and 1 base from J, with 14 bases between. Germline V gene sequence: CDR1 LNHNV, CDR2 YYDKDF (reference sequence). The CDR3 protein is CATSSRGGGGTDTQYF. The CDR3 DNA follows: TGTGCCACCAGCAGTAGAGGGGGGGGTGGCACAGATACGCAGTATTTT.

This clonotype showed up just a few times. The V gene is TRBV10-3, the J gene TRBJ1-3, with D possibly TRBD1 on 6 matching bases. The CDR3 is 15 residues long. Trimming removed 6 bases from V and 1 base from J, with 13 bases in between. Germline CDR1 reads ENHRY; CDR2 reads SYGVKD. The CDR3 sequence: CAISDTGKSGNTIYF. CDR3 DNA sequence: TGTGCCATCAGCGACACAGGGAAGTCTGGAAACACCATATATTTT.

This sequence joins TRBV15 and TRBJ1-3; D unclear. The germline V and J ends were trimmed by 1 base and 0 bases, with 19 bases remaining between them. The V gene's germline CDR1 is LNHNV and CDR2 YYDKDF (reference sequence). The CDR3 loop spans 19 amino acids. The CDR3: CATSRARTAGTSSGNTIYF. The CDR3 DNA is TGTGCCACCAGCAGAGCCCGCACAGCAGGCACCAGCTCTGGAAACACCATATATTTT.

V and J are TRBV9 and TRBJ1-2; D not resolved. CDR3 length equals 14 residues. Between the trimmed V and J ends, which lost 0 bases and 5 bases, there was a span of 11 bases. Germline values: CDR1 SGDLS, CDR2 YYNGEE. Here the CDR3 reads CASSVVVAEYGYTF. The CDR3 coding sequence is TGTGCCAGCAGCGTAGTGGTGGCAGAATATGGCTACACCTTC.

V is TRBV20-1 and J is TRBJ1-3; 8 bases line up with TRBD1. Germline loops: CDR1 DFQATT, CDR2 SNEGSKA (reference sequence). V dropped 3 bases and J dropped 4; count of bases not matched to a gene: 5. The CDR3 is 14 amino acids. CDR3 nucleotides: TGCAGTGCTAGCCAGGGGGCGCGCGGAAACACCATATATTTT. This gives the protein CSASQGARGNTIYF.

The chain links TRBV10-3 to TRBJ2-1, with a possible D match to TRBD2 (5 bases). CDR1 and CDR2 from the germline V gene are ENHRY and SYGVKD. The CDR3 extends over 15 amino acids. The ends were cut back, 3 bases at V and 8 bases at J, with 17 bases in the middle. This CDR3 reads CAISDLGAPRDEQFF. CDR3 DNA: TGTGCCATCAGTGACTTGGGAGCACCTAGGGATGAGCAGTTCTTC.

This clonotype was counted between two and nine times. The rearrangement joins TRBV2 to TRBJ1-6; D perhaps matches TRBD1 (5 bases). Trimming removed 5 bases at V and 7 bases at J, with 12 bases between. This CDR3 is 14 amino acids long. CDR1 SNHLY and CDR2 FYNNEI come from the germline V gene. The CDR3 protein is CASSPRGVNSPLHF. CDR3 DNA sequence: TGTGCCAGCAGTCCACGGGGCGTCAATTCACCCCTCCACTTT.

This rearrangement joins TRBV5-1 to TRBJ1-2, with D possibly matching TRBD1 (5 bases). The CDR3 extends over 12 amino acids. Germline V gene data show CDR1 as SGHRS and CDR2 as YFSETQ. Trimming stripped 4 bases from V and 10 bases from J, with 14 bases between. The CDR3 region is CASSGTRGDYTF. As DNA, the CDR3 is TGCGCCAGCAGCGGGACGCGGGGGGACTACACCTTC.

This clonotype has a handful of counts. This sequence joins TRBV7-2 and TRBJ2-7; D remains unclear. CDR3 size: 11 residues. The V end was cut by 5 bases, the J end by 5 bases, with 7 bases between. Germline V lookup: CDR1 SGHTA, CDR2 FQGNSA. The CDR3 here is CASSLNDEQYF. The DNA of the CDR3 is TGTGCCAGCAGCCTAAACGACGAGCAGTACTTC.

This clonotype is medium-sized by share. The genes are TRBV7-2 and TRBJ1-2; 8 bases agree with TRBD1. The V gene's germline CDR1 is SGHTA and CDR2 FQGNSA. This CDR3 is built from 15 residues. J lost 6 bases, V lost 5 bases, and 11 bases had no gene match. The CDR3 here is CASSRIRTGRNGYTF. CDR3 bases: TGTGCCAGCAGCCGTATCCGGACAGGGAGGAATGGCTACACCTTC.

V is TRBV28 and J is TRBJ2-3, with D perhaps matching TRBD1 (6 bases). The V gene's germline CDR1 is MDHEN and CDR2 SYDVKM. The CDR3 has 15 residues. V dropped 5 bases and J dropped 2 bases, with 14 bases sitting between them. CDR3 sequence (DNA): TGTGCCAGCAGTCCCAGGGGTCGGGCCACAGATACGCAGTATTTT. Translating it yields CASSPRGRATDTQYF.

This clonotype was recorded only once. The genes are TRBV6-5 and TRBJ2-1; D perhaps matches TRBD2 (5 bases). From germline, CDR1 is MNHEY and CDR2 SVGAGI. The CDR3 sequence is 16 residues long. The V gene lost 1 base and the J gene lost 4 bases, with 14 bases spanning the gap. This CDR3 is CASSYFGRAKYNEQFF. In DNA form, the CDR3 reads TGTGCCAGCAGTTACTTCGGGCGGGCTAAATACAATGAGCAGTTCTTC.

CDR3 residues: CASSPPDRDNGYTF. CDR3 sequence (DNA): TGTGCCAGCAGCCCGCCGGACAGGGATAATGGCTACACCTTC. This chain uses TRBV5-4 with TRBJ1-2, with 8 bases that match TRBD1. The CDR3 is 14 amino acids. The trim removed 4 bases at V and 6 bases at J, leaving 8 bases unmatched. CDR1 is SGHNT, CDR2 YYREEE, per germline (reference sequence).

A few counts support this clonotype. The chain joins TRBV20-1 to TRBJ1-1; D not certain. Germline V gene sequence: CDR1 DFQATT, CDR2 SNEGSKA (reference sequence). The V end lost 4 bases, the J end lost 0 bases, and 6 bases lay between the germline ends. The CDR3 runs 12 residues. This CDR3 is CSATSLNTEAFF. The CDR3 nucleotides are TGCAGTGCTACTTCATTGAACACTGAAGCTTTCTTT.

This chain connects TRBV20-1 to TRBJ1-4; 9 bases agree with TRBD1. Trimming at V came to 3 bases and at J to 3 bases, leaving 8 bases not matched to a gene. The CDR3 totals 16 residues. Germline V lookup: CDR1 DFQATT, CDR2 SNEGSKA (reference sequence). CDR3 DNA: TGCAGTGCTAGTCTTTTGGGACAGGGATCTAATGAAAAACTGTTTTTT. Amino acid sequence: CSASLLGQGSNEKLFF.

This chain connects TRBV20-1 to TRBJ2-2, with D hard to call. CDR1 and CDR2 (germline): DFQATT, SNEGSKA (reference sequence). Trimming left V 1 base short and J 4 bases short, with 7 bases between. The CDR3 has 13 amino acids. CDR3 region: CSARAPATGELFF. The CDR3 region has the DNA TGCAGTGCTAGAGCTCCGGCCACCGGGGAGCTGTTTTTT.

The CDR3 reads CATREPGGAYGYTF. The CDR3 nucleotides are TGTGCCACCAGAGAACCAGGGGGCGCCTATGGCTACACCTTC. The chain combines TRBV19 with TRBJ1-2; 8 bases map to TRBD1. This CDR3 is 14 amino acids long. Trimming at V came to 10 bases and at J to 4 bases, leaving 11 bases not matched to a gene. Germline V gives CDR1 LNHDA, CDR2 SQIVND (reference sequence).

The gene calls are TRBV27 and TRBJ2-1; D possibly matches TRBD1 or TRBD2 (5 bases each). The CDR3 sequence is 14 residues long. V was cut by 7 bases and J by 10 bases, with 20 bases left in between. Germline V gives CDR1 MNHEY, CDR2 SMNVEV (reference sequence). As DNA, the CDR3 is TGTGCCAGCACCAGGGACGCCTTGGGATGGGAGCAGTTCTTC. It encodes CASTRDALGWEQFF.

V usage is TRBV10-3 and J usage is TRBJ1-1, with 10 bases that match TRBD1. The V gene end was trimmed by 7 bases and the J gene end by 2 bases; junction bases not matched to a gene: 4. The CDR3 loop spans 14 amino acids. In germline, CDR1 is ENHRY, CDR2 SYGVKD. DNA for the CDR3: TGTGCCATCAAGACAGGGGGCGACAACACTGAAGCTTTCTTT. Protein: CAIKTGGDNTEAFF.

As DNA, the CDR3 is TGTGCCAGTAGCCCGGGGAGGACTGAAGCTTTCTTT. Its translation is CASSPGRTEAFF. The J gene is TRBJ1-1, the V gene TRBV19; D ambiguous. V was pared by 6 bases and J by 5 bases, with 10 bases between. The CDR3 runs to 12 residues. Per the germline V gene, CDR1 is LNHDA and CDR2 is SQIVND (reference sequence).

This clonotype came up a few times. The V call is TRBV20-1, the J call TRBJ2-3; D gene uncertain. Germline CDR1 is DFQATT and CDR2 is SNEGSKA (reference sequence). CDR3 length: 13 residues. V was pared by 2 bases and J by 4 bases, with 10 bases between. This chain's CDR3 is CSARSKYSDTQYF. CDR3 coding DNA: TGCAGTGCTAGATCAAAGTACTCAGATACGCAGTATTTT.